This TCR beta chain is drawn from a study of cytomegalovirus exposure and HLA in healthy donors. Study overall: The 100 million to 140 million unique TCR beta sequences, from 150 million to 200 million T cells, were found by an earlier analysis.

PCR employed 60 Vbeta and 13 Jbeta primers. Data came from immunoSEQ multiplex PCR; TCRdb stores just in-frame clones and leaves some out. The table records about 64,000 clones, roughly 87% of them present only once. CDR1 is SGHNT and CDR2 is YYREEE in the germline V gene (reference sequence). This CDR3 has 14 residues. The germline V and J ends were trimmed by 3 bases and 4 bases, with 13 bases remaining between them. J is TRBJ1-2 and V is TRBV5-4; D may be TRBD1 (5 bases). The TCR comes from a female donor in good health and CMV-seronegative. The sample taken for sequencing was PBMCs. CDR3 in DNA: TGTGCCAGCAGCTGGGGCGAGCAAACCTATGGCTACACCTTC. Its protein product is CASSWGEQTYGYTF.